This TCR beta chain was recorded in a study of human T cells and chemical hapten exposure (dated by TCRdb to about 2021). At the level of the whole study: For sensitization, 2% DPC in acetone was applied to an approximately 2 cm by approximately 2 cm area of upper inner arm skin. Throughout the roughly 25-week study period, patients were also given weekly therapeutic DPC doses on the scalp. Patch tests used Finn chambers with 0.01% DPC on the upper back, scored after 6 days by International Contact Dermatitis Research Group standards. The mostly female patient cohort included alopecia areata with under or over 50% scalp involvement, alopecia totalis and alopecia universalis. Libraries were combined into a pool for sequencing, and differences in TCR yield between samples came mainly from small differences in library volumes within the pool. In alopecia patients, the study followed how the peripheral blood TCR repertoire changed in vivo over primary and secondary sensitization to diphenylcyclopropenone (DPC), a hapten. Blood samples were taken from patients before sensitization (week 0) and then at 2, 6 and about 24 weeks after DPC sensitization. Under 30 alopecia patients gave blood for TCR sequencing at one to four time points (pre-sensitization, 2, 6 and 24 weeks).

Note on this clonotype: This clone's antigen is unknown. Base qualities are not recorded, but no much larger clone differs from it by a single base.

Receptor amplification or capture employed RACE. Sequencing was performed on a NextSeq 500. Library preparation attached unique molecular identifiers to individual cDNA molecules for quantitative, reproducible TCR counting. Both TCR alpha and TCR beta chains were sequenced from each blood RNA sample. Per the original workflow: A median of around 100,000 TCRs per sample was observed, with a range of 23,224 to 690,600. The Decombinator software suite was used to annotate V, J and CDR3 in the TCR reads. To make PS versus PT1 abundance plots, every sample was subsampled to the same number of TCRs (28,000). Expanded TCRs were defined as absent before sensitization and observed at least eight times at the 2-week time point. TCRdb cleaned the public reads at Q25 with fastp, built clones with MiXCR and kept in-frame beta chains. Merged by CDR3 protein, the rows form single entries marked with the most common genes and DNA. TCRdb's processing, not the authors', yielded these V and J calls. Within this sample are around 130,000 distinct CDR3 sequences, with approximately 10% of them counted one time only. The ten largest make up around 2.5% of the sample.

The CDR3 numbers 15 residues from cysteine through phenylalanine. CDR3 DNA is the only sequence kept; it has 45 bases, read in frame from the first base. Per the germline V gene, SGHTS is the CDR1 and YDEGEE is the CDR2. V is cut back by 4 bases and J by 2 bases, with 6 bases in the junction unmatched. Per the publication, the time point label means: patch test 3, about 24 weeks after DPC sensitization. The treatment or condition label of this sample denotes: therapeutic diphenylcyclopropenone sensitization with weekly scalp DPC. At every patch-test visit, the blood draw took place before the patch test was put on. Eligible patients were aged 18 to 70, diagnosed with alopecia, deemed suitable for DPC therapy, and excluded if pregnant. Total RNA was extracted from unfractionated whole blood collected in Tempus Blood RNA tubes. Overall study outcomes, separate from this receptor: No change with DPC sensitization was found in the number of TCRs above 1 in 1000 frequency, and no evidence of global repertoire structure alterations was found. After repeated subsampling, the strength of the expansion versus patch-test correlation and the threshold at which it became significant changed. Patch test score correlated positively with the number of PT1 expanded TCRs, reaching significance at thresholds 8, 16 and 32 but not at 4. Significantly more large CDR3 similarity clusters were formed by expanded TCRs than by pre-sensitization or healthy control sets, consistent with antigen-driven responses. All patients had alopecia, a presumed autoimmune disease, so their immune response might differ from that of healthy individuals.

Material: whole blood, obtained in connection with sensitization to the hapten diphenylcyclopropenone (DPC). This TCR was sampled from a woman between 45 and 60 years old with alopecia areata. Some clones in this sample may be carry-over from other donors' samples. This chain joins TRBV5-8 to TRBJ2-3; the junction holds 8 bases that match TRBD1. The DNA sequence is given as TGTGCCAGCAGCCAGGGGGCAAAACACACAGATACGCAGTATTTT. Its translation is CASSQGAKHTDTQYF.